This T cell receptor (beta chain) was profiled in a study of vaccination effects on CD4 cells after COVID-19. With regard to this clone: No antigen is known for it.

TCRdb's table, derived via immunoSEQ multiplex PCR, lists solely in-frame clones and lacks some. The table has about 73,000 clones, more than 60% seen once. ViraFEST expansion of antigen-specific CD4+ T cells with viral peptide pools preceded sequencing. Between days 10 and 11 of culture, CD4+ T cells were separated out. Nucleocapsid antibodies were negative in the vaccine recipients, who had never had SARS-CoV-2 infection. The researchers cultured some 1.9 million PBMC per well with 8 to 10 IU/ml IL-2 and about 10 ug/ml peptides. Researchers swapped half the medium for IL-2 medium on both days 3 and 7. The starting material was CD4+ T cells from PBMCs cultured with SARS-CoV-2 spike peptides, obtained before COVID-19 vaccination. The clonotype was recovered from a human donor who received a COVID-19 vaccine.

The CDR3 nucleotides read TGTGCCAGCAGCGCGACAGGTACGATGAACACTGAAGCTTTCTTT. It codes for CASSATGTMNTEAFF. V usage is TRBV9 and J usage is TRBJ1-1; D possibly corresponds to TRBD1 (6 bases). The germline V and J ends were trimmed by 3 bases and 0 bases, with 12 bases remaining between them. CDR1 is SGDLS and CDR2 is YYNGEE in the germline V gene. The CDR3 runs to 15 residues.